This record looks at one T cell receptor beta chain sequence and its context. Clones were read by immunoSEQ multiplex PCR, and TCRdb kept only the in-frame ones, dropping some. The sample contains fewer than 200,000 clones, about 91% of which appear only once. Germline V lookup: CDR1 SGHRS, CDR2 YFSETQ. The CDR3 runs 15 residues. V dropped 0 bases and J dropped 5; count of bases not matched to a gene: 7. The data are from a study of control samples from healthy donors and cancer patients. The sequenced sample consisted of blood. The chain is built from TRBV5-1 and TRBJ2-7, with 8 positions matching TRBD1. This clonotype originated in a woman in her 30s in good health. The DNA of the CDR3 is TGCGCCAGCAGCTTGGCCACAGGGGGTAGAGACGAGCAGTACTTC. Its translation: CASSLATGGRDEQYF.